Below are 6 T cell receptor beta chains sequenced from a single sample in a study of metastatic and nonmetastatic thyroid tumors. TCRdb reprocessed the PCR reads using MiXCR. The table lists some 19,000 clones, roughly a fifth of them singletons, with 25% to 35% in the top ten. The entire patient cohort was treatment-naive prior to thyroid surgery. Sequences were obtained from blood. The receptor set was obtained from a female donor with papillary thyroid cancer or a benign thyroid nodule (not recorded which). Some clones in this sample may be carry-over from other donors' samples.

This clone has ten or more counts. This sequence joins TRBV27 and TRBJ2-1; TRBD2 might be the D (6 bases). CDR3 length: 17 amino acids. The V gene's germline CDR1 is MNHEY and CDR2 SMNVEV (reference sequence). Trimming stripped 2 bases from V and 3 bases from J, with 17 bases between. The CDR3 DNA reads as TGTGCCAGCAGTTTACGAGGCCCAGCGGGTGACTACAATGAGCAGTTCTTC. It yields the protein CASSLRGPAGDYNEQFF.

This clone was detected many times. The CDR3 DNA reads TGTGCCAGCAGCCCAGAAGCGGGGGGGCCTTTCGATGAGCAGTTCTTC. Protein: CASSPEAGGPFDEQFF. The gene calls are TRBV7-2 and TRBJ2-1; 10 bases map to TRBD2. The germline gives CDR1 SGHTA, CDR2 FQGNSA. The CDR3 totals 16 residues. V lost 5 bases and J lost 8; bases outside the gene matches: 12.

About this clone itself: Within the sample, other DNA sequences also encode this same CDR3. V is TRBV27 and J is TRBJ1-6, with 10 bases fitting TRBD1. The CDR3 sequence is 17 residues long. The trim removed 5 bases at V and 10 bases at J, leaving 14 bases unmatched. CDR1 MNHEY and CDR2 SMNVEV come from the germline V gene (reference sequence). The CDR3 loop reads CASSRIPPGTGESPLHF. As DNA, the CDR3 is TGTGCCAGCAGTAGAATTCCTCCTGGGACAGGGGAGTCACCCCTCCACTTT.

For this clone: One end of the junction fails to match germline, which may point to a read error. The chain links TRBV7-7 to TRBJ2-7; 8 bases align to TRBD1. Germline V gene lookup returns CDR1 SSHAT and CDR2 FNYEAQ (reference sequence). This CDR3 contains 16 residues. The CDR3 DNA follows: TGTGCTAGCAGCTCTTTTCGTCCCGGACAGGGCGACGAGCAGTACTTC. It is translated as CASSSFRPGQGDEQYF.

Notes on this clone: With a much larger clone just one base away, this may be a read error. Other nucleotide sequences in the sample specify the same CDR3. The rearrangement uses TRBV27 and TRBJ2-3; 12 positions match TRBD2. The CDR3 loop spans 18 amino acids. Germline lookup yields CDR1 MNHEY and CDR2 SMNVEV (reference sequence). This chain's CDR3 is CASSLGLAGYSSTDTQYF. CDR3 coding DNA: TGTGCCAGCAGCCTCGGACTAGCGGGGTATTCTAGCACAGATACTCAGTATTTT.

This clone was detected a few times. The V gene is TRBV6-1, the J gene TRBJ1-2; D is possibly TRBD1 (6 bases). Germline V gene data show CDR1 as MNHNS and CDR2 as SASEGT. The CDR3 sequence is 13 residues long. Trimming shortened V by 2 bases and J by 7 bases, and 11 bases separated the two germline ends. CDR3 in amino acids: CASSETGAGGYTF. The DNA for the CDR3 is TGTGCCAGCAGTGAAACGGGGGCAGGTGGCTACACCTTC.